The rows below give T cell receptor beta chains drawn from one sample of a study of T cell changes during pregnancy in multiple sclerosis. Method: immunoSEQ multiplex PCR; TCRdb's copy keeps in-frame clones and lacks some. The sample has fewer than 70,000 clones, roughly 92% seen once; the top ten hold 3%. Sequenced here: CD8+ T cells from peripheral blood mononuclear cells, sampled in the third trimester of pregnancy. Receptors were obtained from a female donor in good health, enrolled as a control in a pregnancy study. The CDR3 runs from the conserved cysteine through the conserved F or W. A D gene is named only where the DNA matches it firmly. Size is omitted from some rows. Given values are once, few, many or a class for expanded clones.

>TRBV11-2|TRBJ1-2|TRBD1|.
CASSLETGVYGYTF
TGTGCCAGCAGCTTAGAAACAGGGGTTTATGGCTACACCTTC
>TRBV6-5|TRBJ1-5|.|.
CASSYSRANQPQHF
TGTGCCAGCAGTTACTCGCGGGCCAATCAGCCCCAGCATTTT
>TRBV7-7|TRBJ2-2|.|.
CASSLTSNTGELFF
TGTGCTAGCAGCTTAACTTCGAACACCGGGGAGCTGTTTTTT
>TRBV9|TRBJ1-2|.|.
CASSPGRNYGYTF
TGTGCCAGCAGCCCAGGTCGTAACTATGGCTACACCTTC
>TRBV7-2|TRBJ2-7|TRBD2|.
CASSLASGGTYEQYF
TGTGCCAGCAGCTTAGCTAGCGGGGGGACCTACGAGCAGTACTTC
>TRBV14|TRBJ2-1|.|.
CASSPRDVGGNEQFF
TGTGCCAGCAGCCCAAGAGACGTGGGAGGTAATGAGCAGTTCTTC
>TRBV30|TRBJ1-1|.|few
CAWRQVPNTEAFF
TGTGCCTGGAGACAGGTCCCGAACACTGAAGCTTTCTTT
>TRBV30|TRBJ2-7|.|.
CAWSPENSYEQYF
TGTGCCTGGAGTCCGGAGAACTCCTACGAGCAGTACTTC
>TRBV13|TRBJ1-1|TRBD1|.
CASRDRGITEAFF
TGTGCCAGCAGAGACAGGGGTATCACTGAAGCTTTCTTT
>TRBV7-9|TRBJ2-1|TRBD1|.
CASSGDRGPGASGGTGQFF
TGTGCCAGCAGCGGGGACAGGGGGCCCGGGGCTAGCGGGGGCACTGGGCAGTTCTTC
>TRBV7-8|TRBJ1-1|TRBD1|.
CASSFDRDSTEAFF
TGTGCCAGCAGTTTCGATAGGGACAGTACTGAAGCTTTCTTT
>TRBV4-2|TRBJ2-1|TRBD2|.
CASSQDPWAGGSSSYNEQFF
TGTGCCAGCAGCCAAGATCCTTGGGCGGGGGGCTCAAGCTCCTACAATGAGCAGTTCTTC
>TRBV11-2|TRBJ2-7|TRBD2|.
CASSLESGGVYEQYF
TGTGCCAGCAGCTTAGAGTCGGGGGGGGTCTACGAGCAGTACTTC